This TCR beta chain is from a study of beta chain features in type 1 diabetes. Study context: Healthy donors, compared against patients, showed similar age, gender and cell yields.

Trimming left V 3 bases short and J 3 bases short, with 8 bases between. The CDR3 sequence is 14 residues long. CDR1 and CDR2 from the germline V gene are MNHEY and SMNVEV (reference sequence). Notes on this clone: Antigen specificity is unknown.

Cells sorted by CD45RO/CCR7/CD25/CD127/CD95/CD27 comprised CD4+ naive, central memory, regulatory and stem cell-like memory cells. The purity of all sorted populations exceeded 98%. Of the isolated RNA, all was reverse transcribed, and so the sequenced material was expressed TCRB transcripts. Data came from immunoSEQ multiplex PCR; TCRdb stores just in-frame clones and leaves some out. The sample carries hundreds of thousands of clones, roughly 13% recorded once. Study-wide results and limits: Diminished insertions and augmented deletions at VDJ junctions characterized type 1 diabetes patients. Shortening of TCRB CDR3s, moderate but significant, appeared in all four CD4+ subsets of Type 1 diabetes patients.

The source of this sequence is a woman under 30 with type 1 diabetes. The rearrangement uses TRBV27 and TRBJ2-2, with D unclear. The sample taken for sequencing was naive CD4+ T cells from blood. CDR3 protein: CASSFATYTGELFF. The CDR3 DNA follows: TGTGCCAGCAGTTTCGCGACATACACCGGGGAGCTGTTTTTT.